The present T cell receptor beta chain was sequenced within a study of T cell responses to AZD1222 COVID-19 vaccine. V was shortened by 11 bases and J by 1 base, with 11 bases between the two germline ends. Germline V gene sequence: CDR1 MNHEY, CDR2 SVGAGI. The CDR3 has 12 amino acids. Profiling relied on immunoSEQ multiplex PCR, and the TCRdb table lists in-frame clones only, not all of them. Of 65,000 to 90,000 clones listed, 85% to 90% were seen once; the top ten hold 7.5% to 10%. The specimen was peripheral blood, collected 28 days after the second AZD1222 dose. This TCR was sampled from an adult who received the AZD1222 COVID-19 vaccine. V gene TRBV6-5 combines with J gene TRBJ2-5; TRBD2 is a possible D gene (6 bases). CDR3 loop: CAGNSGQETQYF. CDR3 nucleotides: TGTGCCGGAAATAGCGGCCAAGAGACCCAGTACTTC.